This T cell receptor beta chain was identified during a study of Ad26.COV2.S vaccination and SARS-CoV-2 variants. Study information: A participant enrolled in the COV1001 Ad26.COV2.S trial arm provided the sample.

The data were produced by immunoSEQ multiplex PCR, yet TCRdb's version contains in-frame clones alone and is incomplete. The sample has hundreds of thousands of clones, 88% seen once; the top ten hold around 6.6%. Treatment reported: roughly 18 received Ad26.COV2.S at low or high dose, single or two shots; roughly 5 received placebo; per-sample allocation not given. Material that was analyzed had been drawn on day 63 after the first vaccine or placebo injection. On this clone itself: What it recognizes is unknown.

Study observations and caveats: Spike-specific responses of CD8+ and CD4+ T cells were reported to display substantial breadth after vaccination.

The CDR3 extends over 17 amino acids. Trimming at V came to 2 bases and at J to 4 bases, leaving 8 bases not matched to a gene. The germline gives CDR1 KGHSH, CDR2 LQKENI. This receptor was identified in a person aged 18-60 years who received the Ad26.COV2.S COVID-19 vaccine or a placebo. The sample in question was peripheral blood, obtained in a trial of Ad26.COV2.S vaccine versus placebo. J is TRBJ1-2 and V is TRBV18, with 12 bases lining up with TRBD1. The CDR3 DNA is TGTGCCAGCTCACCAATGGGGACAGGGGGCTCGTCCTATGGCTACACCTTC. Its translation: CASSPMGTGGSSYGYTF.